Below are 2 T cell receptor beta chains sequenced from a single sample in a study of shared clonotypes between healthy human individuals. Generated by immunoSEQ multiplex PCR, the TCRdb table keeps only in-frame clones and is missing some. The data show some 2,100,000 clones, almost 96% seen once. Specimen: naive CD4+ T cells sorted from blood. As for subset: CD45RA+ positively selected. These receptors were taken from a young man in good health.

The chain uses TRBV7-9 and TRBJ2-1, with 9 bases matching TRBD2. V lost 2 bases to trimming and J lost 11 bases; unmatched junction nucleotides: 7. There are 14 residues in the CDR3. Germline CDR1 reads SEHNR; CDR2 reads FQNEAQ (reference sequence). The CDR3 here is CASSLRRAGGQQFF. The CDR3 region has the DNA TGTGCCAGCAGCTTACGTCGGGCGGGAGGGCAGCAGTTCTTC.

This rearrangement joins TRBV7-9 to TRBJ2-7, with TRBD1 matching over 7 bases. Per the germline V gene, CDR1 is SEHNR and CDR2 is FQNEAQ (reference sequence). The CDR3 extends over 14 amino acids. J lost 2 bases, V lost 2 bases, and 3 bases had no gene match. CDR3 region: CASSLTQGAYEQYF. The CDR3 DNA follows: TGTGCCAGCAGCTTAACCCAGGGGGCCTACGAGCAGTACTTC.